This T cell receptor (beta chain) comes out of a study of shared clonotypes between healthy human individuals. Generated by immunoSEQ multiplex PCR, the TCRdb table keeps only in-frame clones and is missing some. In the table there are roughly 2,300,000 clones, about 90% of which are singletons. The CDR3 is 13 amino acids. The germline CDR1 and CDR2 sequences are SGHVS and FQNEAQ. Trimming left V 2 bases short and J 6 bases short, with 8 bases between. The genes are TRBV7-8 and TRBJ1-5; no reliable D call. The sequencing sample was made of naive CD4+ T cells from PBMCs. Subset meaning: CD45RA+ positively selected. The receptor was isolated from a man aged 18 to 30 in good health. Some clones in this sample may be carry-over from other donors' samples. CDR3 in DNA: TGTGCCAGCAGCTTACTTCCTGGTCAGCCCCAGCATTTT. Translating gives CASSLLPGQPQHF.